Below are 15 T cell receptor beta chains sequenced from a single sample in a study of blood T cell repertoires in COVID-19. Data came from immunoSEQ multiplex PCR; TCRdb stores just in-frame clones and leaves some out. Of 150,000 to 190,000 clones listed, 88% are singletons. Sequenced input: peripheral blood. These receptors originate from an older woman with acute or convalescent COVID-19.

This clone showed up just once. The chain couples TRBV23-1 to TRBJ1-4, with a weak D call TRBD1 (6 bases). TRBV23-1 counts as an open reading frame of uncertain function. The CDR3 loop spans 14 amino acids. V was pared by 2 bases and J by 13 bases, with 17 bases between. The CDR3 region has the DNA TGCGCCAGCAGTCAAACATCAAGGGGGAGTGGACTGTTTTTT. Encoded protein: CASSQTSRGSGLFF.

The V and J genes are TRBV24-1 and TRBJ2-1; 10 positions agree with TRBD1. Germline V gene sequence: CDR1 KGHDR, CDR2 SFDVKD. The V segment lost 2 bases and the J segment 4 bases; nucleotides outside the gene matches: 4. This CDR3 is 16 amino acids long. Written as DNA, the CDR3 is TGTGCCACCAGTGATTCCGGGACAGGGGTTTACAATGAGCAGTTCTTC. This gives the protein CATSDSGTGVYNEQFF.

The chain joins TRBV19 to TRBJ1-3; D uncertain. Trimming removed 5 bases at V and 4 bases at J, with 15 bases between. This CDR3 spans 15 amino acids. Germline CDR1 LNHDA, CDR2 SQIVND (reference sequence). The CDR3 coding sequence is TGTGCCAGTAGTCTCCGAGGGAGTGGCGGAAACACCATATATTTT. Translated: CASSLRGSGGNTIYF.

This chain joins TRBV10-3 and TRBJ1-1, with 12 positions matching TRBD1. This CDR3 is built from 15 residues. Germline V gene lookup returns CDR1 ENHRY and CDR2 SYGVKD. V dropped 4 bases and J dropped 5; count of bases not matched to a gene: 5. CDR3 DNA sequence: TGTGCCATCAGTGGGTGGGACAGGGGGCGAACTGAAGCTTTCTTT. Its protein product is CAISGWDRGRTEAFF.

This clone was seen once. The chain is built from TRBV14 and TRBJ1-1, with D maybe TRBD1 (5 bases). Germline CDR1 is SGHDN and CDR2 is FVKESK. CDR3 size: 15 residues. V was shortened by 0 bases and J by 1 base, with 9 bases between the two germline ends. The CDR3 loop reads CASSQDRGQNTEAFF. DNA for the CDR3: TGTGCCAGCAGCCAAGATCGAGGACAGAACACTGAAGCTTTCTTT.

The chain joins TRBV2 to TRBJ2-2; TRBD1 is a possible D gene (5 bases). CDR3 length equals 15 residues. V was shortened by 2 bases and J by 1 base, with 8 bases between the two germline ends. From germline, CDR1 is SNHLY and CDR2 FYNNEI. The CDR3 spells CASSEPRENTGELFF. CDR3 coding DNA: TGTGCCAGCAGTGAACCCAGGGAGAACACCGGGGAGCTGTTTTTT.

The genes are TRBV5-4 and TRBJ2-5; 9 nucleotides match TRBD2. The CDR3 contains 19 residues. From germline, CDR1 is SGHNT and CDR2 YYREEE (reference sequence). V lost 3 bases and J lost 5; bases outside the gene matches: 20. DNA of the CDR3: TGTGCCAGCAGCTCGCGGGGGAGGACTAGCGTCCCGGGCGGGGAGACCCAGTACTTC. Amino acids: CASSSRGRTSVPGGETQYF.

This chain links TRBV19 with TRBJ1-1, with 8 nucleotides matching TRBD1. This CDR3 has 17 amino acids. Unmatched junction bases numbered 7, after V lost 1 base and J lost 0 bases. CDR1 LNHDA and CDR2 SQIVND come from the germline V gene (reference sequence). The CDR3 region is CASSIGTGRSMNTEAFF. The CDR3 nucleotides are TGTGCCAGTAGTATAGGGACAGGGAGGTCGATGAACACTGAAGCTTTCTTT.

This rearrangement joins TRBV19 to TRBJ1-5, with 8 positions matching TRBD1. Germline loops: CDR1 LNHDA, CDR2 SQIVND (reference sequence). The CDR3 is made up of 16 amino acids. V lost 4 bases and J lost 3; bases outside the gene matches: 8. The CDR3 here is CASSSPDRGHNQPQHF. The CDR3 coding sequence is TGTGCCAGTAGTAGCCCTGACAGGGGCCACAATCAGCCCCAGCATTTT.

The chain links TRBV6-2 or TRBV6-3 to TRBJ1-2; 7 bases fit TRBD1. This CDR3 is built from 14 residues. V lost 6 bases and J lost 4; bases outside the gene matches: 8. CDR1 MNHEY and CDR2 SVGEGT come from the germline V gene. Written as DNA, the CDR3 is TGTGCCAGCAGCCGGGACAGAGGACCCTATGGCTACACCTTC. Translation gives CASSRDRGPYGYTF.

V and J are TRBV18 and TRBJ2-5, with 11 positions matching TRBD1. Losses at the gene ends were 3 bases for V and 1 base for J; bases not matched to a gene: 7. The CDR3 is 17 amino acids. Germline V lookup: CDR1 KGHSH, CDR2 LQKENI. CDR3 in DNA: TGTGCCAGCTCACCCTTCGTCGGACAGGGGGCCCAAGAGACCCAGTACTTC. Its protein is CASSPFVGQGAQETQYF.

The chain uses TRBV7-9 and TRBJ1-2; D is undetermined. The V end was cut by 5 bases, the J end by 8 bases, with 15 bases between. The CDR3 covers 13 residues. Germline CDR1 reads SEHNR; CDR2 reads FQNEAQ (reference sequence). In DNA form, the CDR3 reads TGTGCCAGCAGCCCACTATCCATGAGGGGCTACACCTTC. Translated, it gives CASSPLSMRGYTF.

The chain recombines TRBV27 with TRBJ1-5; a weak D match, TRBD1 (6 bases). The CDR3 loop spans 15 amino acids. The V gene lost 3 bases and the J gene lost 4 bases, with 13 bases spanning the gap. Germline lookup yields CDR1 MNHEY and CDR2 SMNVEV (reference sequence). The CDR3 DNA sequence: TGTGCCAGCAGTTTGGAACAGGGTGGGAATCAGCCCCAGCATTTT. Translating gives CASSLEQGGNQPQHF.

The chain couples TRBV7-9 to TRBJ1-1; a weak D match, TRBD1 (5 bases). Trimming stripped 7 bases from V and 4 bases from J, with 16 bases between. The CDR3 covers 14 residues. CDR1 is SEHNR, CDR2 FQNEAQ, per germline (reference sequence). CDR3 nucleotide sequence: TGTGCCAGCACCGACAAGGGGATAGGCACTGAAGCTTTCTTT. Translating gives CASTDKGIGTEAFF.

The J gene is TRBJ1-2, the V gene TRBV19; 10 nucleotides agree with TRBD1. CDR3 length equals 16 residues. Per the germline V gene, CDR1 is LNHDA and CDR2 is SQIVND (reference sequence). J gave up 10 bases and V 7 bases, and 18 bases lay outside the gene matches. CDR3 sequence (DNA): TGTGCCAGTACCCCTTCCGGGACAGGGGTACGGAGCGACTACACCTTC. It codes for CASTPSGTGVRSDYTF.